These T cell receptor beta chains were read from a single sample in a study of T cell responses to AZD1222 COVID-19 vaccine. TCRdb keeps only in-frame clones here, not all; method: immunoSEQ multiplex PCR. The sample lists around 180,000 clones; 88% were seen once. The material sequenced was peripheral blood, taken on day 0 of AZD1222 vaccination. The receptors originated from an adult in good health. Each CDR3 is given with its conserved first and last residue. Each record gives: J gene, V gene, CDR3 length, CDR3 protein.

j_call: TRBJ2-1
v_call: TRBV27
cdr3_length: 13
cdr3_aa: CASNPSGANEQFF

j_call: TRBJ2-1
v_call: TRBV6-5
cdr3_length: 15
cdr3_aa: CASSILAGDYNEQFF

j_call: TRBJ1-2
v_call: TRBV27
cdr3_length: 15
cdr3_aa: CASSFVPPMHYGYTF

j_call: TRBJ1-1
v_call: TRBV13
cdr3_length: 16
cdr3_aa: CASSLVRRGLDTEAFF

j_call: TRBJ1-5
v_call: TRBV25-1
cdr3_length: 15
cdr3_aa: CASSEYQVTNQPQHF

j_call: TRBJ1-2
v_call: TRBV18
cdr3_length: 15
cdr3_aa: CASSTSAQGLYGYTF

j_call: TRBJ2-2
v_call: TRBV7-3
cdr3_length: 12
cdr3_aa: CASSPQEGELFF

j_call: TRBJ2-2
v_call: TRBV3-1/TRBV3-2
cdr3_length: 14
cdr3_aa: CASTFATGTGELFF

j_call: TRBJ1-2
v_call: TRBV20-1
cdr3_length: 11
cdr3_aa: CSASRMDGYTF

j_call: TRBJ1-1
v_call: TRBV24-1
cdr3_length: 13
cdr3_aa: CATKQGLNTEAFF

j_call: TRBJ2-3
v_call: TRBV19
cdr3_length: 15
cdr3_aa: CASSMGTGDTDTQYF

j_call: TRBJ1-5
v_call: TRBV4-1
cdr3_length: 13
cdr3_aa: CASSEAVNQPQHF

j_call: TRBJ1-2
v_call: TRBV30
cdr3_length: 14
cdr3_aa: CAWTSHRGPYGYTF

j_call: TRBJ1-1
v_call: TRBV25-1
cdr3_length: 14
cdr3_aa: CASSEGGRRTEAFF

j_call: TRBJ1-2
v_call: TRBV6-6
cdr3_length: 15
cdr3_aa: CASSYGTGKKGGYTF

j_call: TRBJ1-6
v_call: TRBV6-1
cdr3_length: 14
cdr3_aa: CASRGPGDNSPLHF

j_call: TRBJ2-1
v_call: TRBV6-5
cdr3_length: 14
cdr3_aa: CASRSGGVNNEQFF

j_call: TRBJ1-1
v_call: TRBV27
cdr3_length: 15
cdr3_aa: CASTPRGQMNTEAFF

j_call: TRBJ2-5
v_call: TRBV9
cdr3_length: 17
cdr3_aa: CASSHPGQGASRETQYF

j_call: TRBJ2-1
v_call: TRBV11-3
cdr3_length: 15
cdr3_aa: CASSLGGGASNEQFF

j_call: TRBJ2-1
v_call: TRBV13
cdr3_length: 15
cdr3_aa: CAINRGGLAVNEQFF

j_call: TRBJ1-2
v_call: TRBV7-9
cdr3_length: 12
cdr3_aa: CASSPQNYGYTF

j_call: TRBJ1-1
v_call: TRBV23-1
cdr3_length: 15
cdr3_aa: CASSPPQGSATEAFF

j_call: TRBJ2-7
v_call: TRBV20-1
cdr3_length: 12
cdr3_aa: CSASIRDYEQYF